These T cell receptor beta chains were read from a single sample in a study of blood T cell repertoires in COVID-19. Clones were read by immunoSEQ multiplex PCR, and TCRdb kept only the in-frame ones, dropping some. Of some 250,000 clones in the sample, about 89% were seen once. The sample taken for sequencing was PBMCs or T cells enriched from blood (not recorded which). The receptor set was obtained from a man in his forties who had recovered from COVID-19. Both conserved end residues are part of each CDR3. The order of the fields is J gene, clone size, V gene, D gene, CDR3 protein, CDR3 DNA. The D gene is left open where the match is weak. The size entry is marked missing in some rows and otherwise reads once, few, many or a size class.

TRBJ2-3 - TRBV28 TRBD2 CASSLGVAGGPRQYF TGTGCCAGCAGTTTAGGGGTAGCGGGAGGGCCCCGGCAGTATTTT
TRBJ2-1 - TRBV4-2 - CASSQDGVVQGGSSSYNEQFF TGTGCCAGCAGCCAAGATGGGGTCGTTCAGGGCGGATCGAGCTCCTACAATGAGCAGTTCTTC
TRBJ2-2 - TRBV4-3 TRBD1 CASSLGTGWVELFF TGCGCCAGCAGCCTTGGGACAGGGTGGGTGGAGCTGTTTTTT
TRBJ2-7 - TRBV7-3 - CASSLETGSSYEQYF TGTGCCAGCAGCTTAGAAACAGGGAGCTCCTACGAGCAGTACTTC
TRBJ2-5 - TRBV18 - CASSPGRAPETQYF TGTGCCAGCTCCCCGGGCAGGGCCCCCGAGACCCAGTACTTC
TRBJ2-7 - TRBV10-2 TRBD2 CASSESNVLAGPSSYEQYF TGCGCCAGCAGTGAGTCGAATGTCCTAGCGGGGCCGAGCTCCTACGAGCAGTACTTC
TRBJ1-3 few TRBV29-1 TRBD1 CSVKGQDGNTIYF TGCAGCGTGAAGGGACAGGATGGAAACACCATATATTTT
TRBJ2-3 - TRBV27 - CASSLAGLKPDTQYF TGTGCCAGCAGTTTGGCGGGGTTGAAGCCAGATACGCAGTATTTT
TRBJ1-5 - TRBV19 - CASRTPGFNQPQHF TGTGCCAGCCGTACCCCAGGGTTCAATCAGCCCCAGCATTTT
TRBJ1-2 - TRBV29-1 - CSVEDRNYGYTF TGCAGCGTAGAGGACAGAAACTATGGCTACACCTTC
TRBJ2-1 - TRBV3-1/TRBV3-2 TRBD2 CASSQRPSGGPYNEQFF TGTGCCAGCAGCCAAAGGCCTAGCGGGGGGCCTTACAATGAGCAGTTCTTC
TRBJ1-4 - TRBV3-1/TRBV3-2 - CASSQERRGKRKLFF TGTGCCAGCAGCCAAGAGAGACGGGGGAAGAGAAAACTGTTTTTT
TRBJ1-1 - TRBV19 - CASSISPVPNTEAFF TGTGCCAGTAGTATCTCCCCAGTCCCGAACACTGAAGCTTTCTTT
TRBJ1-2 - TRBV5-1 TRBD1 CASSLEGTGANYGYTF TGCGCCAGCAGCTTGGAAGGGACAGGGGCTAACTATGGCTACACCTTC
TRBJ1-2 - TRBV27 - CASSPRSDPAGYTF TGTGCCAGCAGTCCCCGGTCCGATCCTGCTGGCTACACCTTC
TRBJ2-7 few TRBV7-9 - CASSFSGLLDEQYF TGTGCCAGCAGCTTTTCGGGACTCCTGGACGAGCAGTACTTC
TRBJ1-2 once TRBV10-2 TRBD1 CASSEFRDRHYGYTF TGCGCCAGCAGTGAGTTCCGGGACAGGCACTATGGCTACACCTTC
TRBJ1-4 - TRBV7-9 - CASSPRQISNEKLFF TGTGCCAGCAGCCCCCGACAGATTTCTAATGAAAAACTGTTTTTT
TRBJ2-7 - TRBV9 TRBD1 CASSVAGTGSYEQYF TGTGCCAGCAGCGTAGCCGGGACAGGCTCCTACGAGCAGTACTTC
TRBJ2-4 - TRBV27 - CASSKIGIAKNIQYF TGTGCCAGCTCGAAAATCGGGATAGCCAAAAACATTCAGTACTTC
TRBJ1-4 few TRBV5-1 TRBD1 CASSLEAGQDNEKLFF TGCGCCAGCAGCTTGGAGGCAGGACAGGATAATGAAAAACTGTTTTTT
TRBJ1-2 - TRBV27 TRBD1 CASSREGSGQGTFYYGYTF TGTGCCAGCAGTAGGGAGGGATCGGGACAGGGGACTTTTTACTATGGCTACACCTTC
TRBJ2-3 - TRBV24-1 - CATSGGVGDTQYF TGTGCCACCAGTGGGGGGGTGGGAGATACGCAGTATTTT
TRBJ2-3 - TRBV24-1 TRBD1 CATSVSRDSYTDTQYF TGTGCCACCAGTGTTTCACGGGACAGCTACACAGATACGCAGTATTTT
TRBJ2-7 - TRBV12-3/TRBV12-4 - CASSPTGRGQYF TGTGCCAGCAGCCCCACAGGGAGAGGGCAGTACTTC
TRBJ2-7 - TRBV10-2 TRBD2 CASSDPSGTAYEQYF TGCGCCAGCAGTGACCCTAGCGGGACTGCCTACGAGCAGTACTTC
TRBJ1-1 - TRBV7-8 - CASSSSGFTNTEAFF TGTGCCAGCAGCTCCTCAGGGTTTACGAACACTGAAGCTTTCTTT
TRBJ1-3 - TRBV19 - CASSSGSGNTIYF TGTGCCAGTAGTTCGGGCTCTGGAAACACCATATATTTT
TRBJ1-3 - TRBV7-6 - CASSALQGPTGNTIYF TGTGCCAGCAGCGCACTACAGGGTCCAACCGGAAACACCATATATTTT
TRBJ2-5 - TRBV7-9 TRBD2 CASSLGVTSALEETQYF TGTGCCAGCAGCTTAGGGGTAACTAGCGCCCTTGAGGAGACCCAGTACTTC
TRBJ2-1 - TRBV5-1 TRBD1 CASSQQGTGNEQFF TGCGCCAGCAGCCAACAGGGGACAGGGAATGAGCAGTTCTTC
TRBJ1-1 - TRBV10-3 - CAISEEGRGISEAFF TGTGCCATCAGTGAGGAAGGGAGGGGTATTTCTGAAGCTTTCTTT